This T cell receptor beta chain originates from a study of shared clonotypes between healthy human individuals. Generated by immunoSEQ multiplex PCR, the TCRdb table keeps only in-frame clones and is missing some. The repertoire holds 550,000 to 600,000 clones, with around 77% as singletons. The CDR3 length is 14 residues. CDR1 and CDR2 (germline): GTSNPN, SVGIG (reference sequence). The germline V and J ends were trimmed by 0 bases and 8 bases, with 14 bases remaining between them. The donors were all Caucasian adults (living in Nashville, Tennessee). The material sequenced was PBMCs. V gene TRBV30 combines with J gene TRBJ2-4; D is unresolved. This receptor was taken from a woman aged 35 to 49 in good health. Some clones in this sample may be carry-over from other donors' samples. The CDR3 is CAWSVNPGTDIQYF. CDR3 bases: TGTGCCTGGAGTGTTAATCCCGGAACAGACATTCAGTACTTC.